The clone carrying this TCR beta chain occurred many times. The antigen is unknown. TCR beta CDR3 regions were amplified from RNA. First-round RT-PCR targeting the TCR CDR3 was performed with the HTBI primer set. MiXCR, applied by TCRdb to the multiplex PCR reads, yields one record per CDR3 protein. The profile covers some 600,000 distinct CDR3 sequences, with approximately 15% appearing a single time and 4.5% to 6% taken by the ten largest. The data stem from a study of T cells in Graves' hyperthyroidism and ophthalmopathy. Study-wide points: Blood also held most thyroid clonotypes expanded beyond 0.001. The authors' 13 V-J model separated ophthalmopathy from stable hyperthyroidism.

V was shortened by 5 bases and J by 6 bases, with 8 bases between the two germline ends. CDR3 length: 12 residues. Germline CDR1 MDHEN, CDR2 SYDVKM. The sample was blood. This clonotype was sampled from a woman in her twenties or thirties with Graves' hyperthyroidism that later progressed to Graves' ophthalmopathy. The chain links TRBV28 to TRBJ1-5, with no clear D. The CDR3 region has the DNA TGTGCCAGCAGTACCAAGGCTCAGCCCCAGCATTTT. The encoded protein is CASSTKAQPQHF.